A selection of T cell receptor beta chains follows, all from one sample in a study of blood T cells in healthy people across ages. Each CDR3 protein gets one entry after TCRdb re-called the 5' RACE reads with MiXCR. This repertoire shows about 900,000 distinct CDR3 sequences, less than 80% found once; its top ten account for around a quarter. The sample taken for sequencing was blood. All receptors come from a man younger than 45 in good health. Both conserved end residues are part of each CDR3. A D gene is named only where the DNA matches it firmly. Clone size appears in some rows only: once, few, many, or a class for an expanded clone.

clone size: few; V gene: TRBV2; J gene: TRBJ1-1; D gene: -; CDR3 DNA: TGTGCCAGCAGTGACTTGAACACTGAAGCTTTCTTT; CDR3 protein: CASSDLNTEAFF
clone size: -; V gene: TRBV20-1; J gene: TRBJ2-5; D gene: -; CDR3 DNA: TGTAGTGCTAGCCCCTTCGGGGCCCCAGAGACCCAGTACTTC; CDR3 protein: CSASPFGAPETQYF
clone size: -; V gene: TRBV5-1; J gene: TRBJ2-3; D gene: TRBD2; CDR3 DNA: TGCGCCAGCAGCTTGGATCGGGGGGAACCTGGTACGCAGTATTTT; CDR3 protein: CASSLDRGEPGTQYF
clone size: -; V gene: TRBV3-1; J gene: TRBJ1-2; D gene: -; CDR3 DNA: TGTGCCAGCAGCCAAGGGCGGAGCCCCTATGGCTACACCTTC; CDR3 protein: CASSQGRSPYGYTF
clone size: -; V gene: TRBV20-1; J gene: TRBJ2-3; D gene: -; CDR3 DNA: TGCAGTGCTAGGCGCGAGGGAGATACGCAGTATTTT; CDR3 protein: CSARREGDTQYF
clone size: -; V gene: TRBV15; J gene: TRBJ2-1; D gene: -; CDR3 DNA: TGTGCCACCAGCAGACGCGAGGGAAATGAGCAGTTCTTC; CDR3 protein: CATSRREGNEQFF
clone size: once; V gene: TRBV30; J gene: TRBJ1-2; D gene: -; CDR3 DNA: TGTGCCTGGAGGGGGGAGGGTGATGGTTACACCTTC; CDR3 protein: CAWRGEGDGYTF
clone size: few; V gene: TRBV10-3; J gene: TRBJ2-3; D gene: TRBD2; CDR3 DNA: TGTGCCATCAGTTACGGGGGGAGCACAGATACGCAGTATTTT; CDR3 protein: CAISYGGSTDTQYF
clone size: -; V gene: TRBV7-8; J gene: TRBJ2-3; D gene: -; CDR3 DNA: TGTGCCAGCAGCTTTCGACAGACAGATACGCAGTATTTT; CDR3 protein: CASSFRQTDTQYF
clone size: -; V gene: TRBV27; J gene: TRBJ2-7; D gene: -; CDR3 DNA: TGTGCCAGCAGTTTAGGGTTTAAGGGCTCCTACGAGCAGTACTTC; CDR3 protein: CASSLGFKGSYEQYF
clone size: few; V gene: TRBV4-2; J gene: TRBJ2-1; D gene: TRBD2; CDR3 DNA: TGTGCCAGCAGCCAAGATGTGGGACTAGCGTCTCGCGAGCAGTTCTTC; CDR3 protein: CASSQDVGLASREQFF
clone size: -; V gene: TRBV20-1; J gene: TRBJ2-5; D gene: -; CDR3 DNA: TGCAGTGCCCCCAGCCCGAGCGAGACCGGGACCCAGTACTTC; CDR3 protein: CSAPSPSETGTQYF
clone size: few; V gene: TRBV20-1; J gene: TRBJ2-5; D gene: -; CDR3 DNA: TGCAGTGCTAGAGCAGGGTACCAAGAGACCCAGTACTTC; CDR3 protein: CSARAGYQETQYF
clone size: -; V gene: TRBV6-2/TRBV6-3; J gene: TRBJ2-3; D gene: -; CDR3 DNA: TGTGCCAGCAGTCCTCCAAAGGGGATGGTTCCAGATACGCAGTATTTT; CDR3 protein: CASSPPKGMVPDTQYF
clone size: -; V gene: TRBV20-1; J gene: TRBJ2-4; D gene: -; CDR3 DNA: TGCAGTGCTAGAGATCCCGGGGTAGAAAACATTCAGTACTTC; CDR3 protein: CSARDPGVENIQYF
clone size: -; V gene: TRBV29-1; J gene: TRBJ1-4; D gene: TRBD1; CDR3 DNA: TGCAGCGTTTCCGTCTCCGGGACAGGGGTGACAAATGAAAAACTGTTTTTT; CDR3 protein: CSVSVSGTGVTNEKLFF
clone size: -; V gene: TRBV4-1; J gene: TRBJ1-2; D gene: -; CDR3 DNA: TGCGCCAGCAGCCCCCGTTTAGGTCCCTATGGCTACACCTTC; CDR3 protein: CASSPRLGPYGYTF
clone size: -; V gene: TRBV6-2/TRBV6-3; J gene: TRBJ2-3; D gene: TRBD2; CDR3 DNA: TGTGCCAGCAGCGGCGGGGGGGCATGGAGTACGCAGTATTTT; CDR3 protein: CASSGGGAWSTQYF
clone size: -; V gene: TRBV3-1; J gene: TRBJ2-5; D gene: TRBD1; CDR3 DNA: TGTGCCAGCAGCCCCCAGGCAGGGGGTTCGGAGACCCAGTACTTC; CDR3 protein: CASSPQAGGSETQYF
clone size: -; V gene: TRBV7-9; J gene: TRBJ1-2; D gene: TRBD1; CDR3 DNA: TGTGCCAGCAGCTCACCGACAGGGGGCCTCTATGGCTACACCTTC; CDR3 protein: CASSSPTGGLYGYTF
clone size: many; V gene: TRBV20-1; J gene: TRBJ1-1; D gene: -; CDR3 DNA: TGCAGTGCTAGCCGGGACGGTACCGTGAACACTGAAGCTTTCTTT; CDR3 protein: CSASRDGTVNTEAFF
clone size: -; V gene: TRBV27; J gene: TRBJ2-3; D gene: -; CDR3 DNA: TGTGCCAGCAGTTTTTATAATACGCAGTATTTT; CDR3 protein: CASSFYNTQYF
clone size: -; V gene: TRBV7-3; J gene: TRBJ2-5; D gene: -; CDR3 DNA: TGTGCCAGCAGCTTAATCAGGTCAGACGGGCAAGAGACCCAGTACTTC; CDR3 protein: CASSLIRSDGQETQYF
clone size: -; V gene: TRBV10-3; J gene: TRBJ2-7; D gene: TRBD2; CDR3 DNA: TGTGCCATCAGCCGCGGGACTAGTTTCCAGGGGGAGCAGTACTTC; CDR3 protein: CAISRGTSFQGEQYF
clone size: -; V gene: TRBV27; J gene: TRBJ2-7; D gene: -; CDR3 DNA: TGTGCCTGCAGTTTGGGGGGACCCTACGAGCAGTACTTC; CDR3 protein: CACSLGGPYEQYF
clone size: -; V gene: TRBV7-6; J gene: TRBJ2-7; D gene: -; CDR3 DNA: TGTGCCAGCAGCGTACAGGGTATCTACGAGCAGTACTTC; CDR3 protein: CASSVQGIYEQYF
clone size: -; V gene: TRBV12-3/TRBV12-4; J gene: TRBJ2-1; D gene: TRBD2; CDR3 DNA: TGTGCCAGCACCCTTGGGGGGGGAGGGAATGAGCAGTTCTTC; CDR3 protein: CASTLGGGGNEQFF
clone size: -; V gene: TRBV20-1; J gene: TRBJ1-4; D gene: TRBD1; CDR3 DNA: TGCAGTGCTAGAGATCCGACAGGGGCTAATGAAAAACTGTTTTTT; CDR3 protein: CSARDPTGANEKLFF
clone size: -; V gene: TRBV10-3; J gene: TRBJ2-5; D gene: -; CDR3 DNA: TGTGCCATCAGTGATGTGGGATTTCAAGAGACCCAGTACTTC; CDR3 protein: CAISDVGFQETQYF
clone size: -; V gene: TRBV6-1; J gene: TRBJ2-5; D gene: -; CDR3 DNA: TGTGCCAGCAGTGACCTAATCAGGGGTACCGGTGAGACCCAGTACTTC; CDR3 protein: CASSDLIRGTGETQYF
clone size: few; V gene: TRBV27; J gene: TRBJ2-5; D gene: TRBD1; CDR3 DNA: TGTGCCAGCAGCTCATCTTACAGGGGTGAGGAGACCCAGTACTTC; CDR3 protein: CASSSSYRGEETQYF
clone size: few; V gene: TRBV27; J gene: TRBJ2-7; D gene: -; CDR3 DNA: TGTGCCAGCAGCCGCGGTTTCCACGAGCAGTACTTC; CDR3 protein: CASSRGFHEQYF
clone size: -; V gene: TRBV19; J gene: TRBJ1-5; D gene: -; CDR3 DNA: TGTGCCAGTACCATCGGAGGGGTGGCGGGCCAGCCCCAGCATTTT; CDR3 protein: CASTIGGVAGQPQHF
clone size: -; V gene: TRBV7-9; J gene: TRBJ1-2; D gene: TRBD1; CDR3 DNA: TGTGCCAGCAGCCCACAGGGGGCGGGTGGCTATGGCTACACCTTC; CDR3 protein: CASSPQGAGGYGYTF
clone size: -; V gene: TRBV7-2; J gene: TRBJ1-1; D gene: -; CDR3 DNA: TGTGCCAGCAGCTTAGAACAGAAGGGCACTGAAGCTTTCTTT; CDR3 protein: CASSLEQKGTEAFF
clone size: -; V gene: TRBV12-3/TRBV12-4; J gene: TRBJ1-5; D gene: -; CDR3 DNA: TGTGCCAGCAGTTTAGTGACCGATGATCAGCCCCAGCATTTT; CDR3 protein: CASSLVTDDQPQHF
clone size: -; V gene: TRBV12-3/TRBV12-4; J gene: TRBJ2-7; D gene: -; CDR3 DNA: TGTGCCAGCAGTTCCCCTGGCACAGGATTACCATCCTACGAGCAGTACTTC; CDR3 protein: CASSSPGTGLPSYEQYF
clone size: -; V gene: TRBV20-1; J gene: TRBJ1-2; D gene: -; CDR3 DNA: TGCAGTGCACCGGAGGACGGGACTAACTATGGCTACACCTTC; CDR3 protein: CSAPEDGTNYGYTF
clone size: -; V gene: TRBV28; J gene: TRBJ2-3; D gene: -; CDR3 DNA: TGTGCCAGCAGCCCTGAGGGCGGGGGCACAGATACGCAGTATTTT; CDR3 protein: CASSPEGGGTDTQYF
clone size: -; V gene: TRBV28; J gene: TRBJ2-7; D gene: -; CDR3 DNA: TGTGCCAGCAGTTTCCCGGGCCACACTACCTACGAGCAGTACTTC; CDR3 protein: CASSFPGHTTYEQYF
clone size: -; V gene: TRBV24-1; J gene: TRBJ2-7; D gene: -; CDR3 DNA: TGTGCCACCAGTGTCCGGCAGGCGAATACCTACGAGCAGTACTTC; CDR3 protein: CATSVRQANTYEQYF
clone size: few; V gene: TRBV7-2; J gene: TRBJ2-7; D gene: -; CDR3 DNA: TGTGCCAGCAGCTATAGCCCTGGGACTCTATTTTACGAGCAGTACTTC; CDR3 protein: CASSYSPGTLFYEQYF
clone size: -; V gene: TRBV21-1; J gene: TRBJ2-5; D gene: -; CDR3 DNA: TGTGCCAGCAGCAATCGGTGGGGCCGGGGCGAGACCCAGTACTTC; CDR3 protein: CASSNRWGRGETQYF
clone size: few; V gene: TRBV7-8; J gene: TRBJ1-1; D gene: -; CDR3 DNA: TGTGCCAGCAGCCTGGCTGTGACTGAAGCTTTCTTT; CDR3 protein: CASSLAVTEAFF
clone size: once; V gene: TRBV7-2; J gene: TRBJ2-4; D gene: TRBD1; CDR3 DNA: TGTGCCAGCAGCTCTTCGACAGGGGGTAAAAACATTCAGTACTTC; CDR3 protein: CASSSSTGGKNIQYF
clone size: few; V gene: TRBV4-2; J gene: TRBJ1-5; D gene: TRBD1; CDR3 DNA: TGTGCCAGCAGCCAGATAGGGGACAGGGGTAATCAGCCCCAGCATTTT; CDR3 protein: CASSQIGDRGNQPQHF
clone size: -; V gene: TRBV4-2; J gene: TRBJ2-4; D gene: TRBD2; CDR3 DNA: TGTGCCAGCAGCCAGCCTTTGGGACTAGCGGGAGAGGAGCAGTACTTC; CDR3 protein: CASSQPLGLAGEEQYF
clone size: -; V gene: TRBV20-1; J gene: TRBJ2-7; D gene: TRBD2; CDR3 DNA: TGCAGTGCCACCGGACTAGCGGGGAAAAGCCCCTACGAGCAGTACTTC; CDR3 protein: CSATGLAGKSPYEQYF
clone size: -; V gene: TRBV24-1; J gene: TRBJ2-1; D gene: TRBD2; CDR3 DNA: TGTGCCACCAGCGGGGGGGCTAGCGGGGGCCGATACAATGAGCAGTTCTTC; CDR3 protein: CATSGGASGGRYNEQFF
clone size: -; V gene: TRBV5-5; J gene: TRBJ2-4; D gene: -; CDR3 DNA: TGTGCCAGCAGCTTCACCGGGACGGTGGACACTCAGTACTTC; CDR3 protein: CASSFTGTVDTQYF
clone size: few; V gene: TRBV10-3; J gene: TRBJ2-6; D gene: -; CDR3 DNA: TGTGCCATCAGTGAAGGGGCTGGGGCCAACGTCCTGACTTTC; CDR3 protein: CAISEGAGANVLTF
clone size: once; V gene: TRBV29-1; J gene: TRBJ2-3; D gene: TRBD1; CDR3 DNA: TGCAGCGTTGCGTACAGGGGCGGGGATACGCAGTATTTT; CDR3 protein: CSVAYRGGDTQYF
clone size: -; V gene: TRBV27; J gene: TRBJ2-3; D gene: TRBD2; CDR3 DNA: TGTGCCAGCAGTTTGGGACTAGCCCCAGATACGCAGTATTTT; CDR3 protein: CASSLGLAPDTQYF
clone size: -; V gene: TRBV25-1; J gene: TRBJ2-1; D gene: -; CDR3 DNA: TGTGCCGGCAGTGAATTAGCTAGTACCTACAATGAGCAGTTCTTC; CDR3 protein: CAGSELASTYNEQFF
clone size: -; V gene: TRBV7-9; J gene: TRBJ2-3; D gene: TRBD2; CDR3 DNA: TGTGCCAGTAGCCCTAGAATCCGGGGGGGGCGAGATACGCAGTATTTT; CDR3 protein: CASSPRIRGGRDTQYF
clone size: -; V gene: TRBV2; J gene: TRBJ2-6; D gene: -; CDR3 DNA: TGTGCCAGCAGTCTGCTACAGGCTGGGGCCAACGTCCTGACTTTC; CDR3 protein: CASSLLQAGANVLTF
clone size: few; V gene: TRBV13; J gene: TRBJ2-7; D gene: TRBD1; CDR3 DNA: TGTGCCAGCAGCTCCGGACAGGAGTTCGAGCAGTACTTC; CDR3 protein: CASSSGQEFEQYF
clone size: -; V gene: TRBV14; J gene: TRBJ2-3; D gene: -; CDR3 DNA: TGTGCCAGCAGCCCCCCCGGGGGGCGCAGCCCAGATACGCAGTATTTT; CDR3 protein: CASSPPGGRSPDTQYF